The 29 T cell receptor beta chains below come from one sample, sequenced in a study of T cells after yellow fever vaccination. TCRdb re-called the 5' RACE reads through MiXCR, storing one row per CDR3 protein. The sample has hundreds of thousands of distinct CDR3 sequences, roughly 13% seen once. The starting material was PBMCs, obtained on the day of the yellow fever booster vaccination. The receptors originated from a man younger than 40 who received the YFV17D yellow fever vaccine.

In its sample, this clonotype was seen a few times. The gene calls are TRBV20-1 and TRBJ2-7; D not certain. Between the trimmed V and J ends, which lost 6 bases and 4 bases, there was a span of 16 bases. Germline V gene lookup returns CDR1 DFQATT and CDR2 SNEGSKA (reference sequence). The CDR3 sequence is 13 residues long. The CDR3 sequence: CSANKPPGYEQYF. CDR3 DNA: TGCAGTGCAAACAAACCCCCAGGATACGAGCAGTACTTC.

Only a few counts were recorded for this clonotype. This sequence joins TRBV7-9 and TRBJ2-2, with D unresolved. Looked up from germline, CDR1 is SEHNR and CDR2 is FQNEAQ (reference sequence). The CDR3 sequence is 14 residues long. The V and J ends lost 5 bases and 3 bases respectively, with 10 bases between them. CDR3 in DNA: TGTGCCAGCAGCCCCATGTCGGACACCGGGGAGCTGTTTTTT. Protein: CASSPMSDTGELFF.

This clonotype was picked up a small number of times. This chain uses TRBV10-1 with TRBJ2-2; 10 bases align to TRBD2. Trimming cost V 2 bases and J 6 bases; bases outside gene matches: 12. The germline V gene has CDR1 WNHNN and CDR2 SYGVQD (reference sequence). The CDR3 sequence is 18 residues long. CDR3 in amino acids: CASSEGLLAGDGAGELFF. The CDR3 nucleotides are TGCGCCAGCAGTGAGGGCCTTCTAGCGGGAGACGGAGCCGGGGAGCTGTTTTTT.

Only a few counts were recorded for this clonotype. This chain joins TRBV9 and TRBJ1-1; perhaps TRBD1 as D (5 bases). This CDR3 spans 13 amino acids. Germline V gene data show CDR1 as SGDLS and CDR2 as YYNGEE. Trimming stripped 0 bases from V and 5 bases from J, with 8 bases between. DNA of the CDR3: TGTGCCAGCAGCGTAGGAGCAGGGACTGAAGCTTTCTTT. Its protein is CASSVGAGTEAFF.

This chain connects TRBV6-5 to TRBJ1-1; D is ambiguous. The V end lost 2 bases, the J end lost 2 bases, and 6 bases lay between the germline ends. The CDR3 is 13 residues long. The germline gives CDR1 MNHEY, CDR2 SVGAGI. The CDR3 DNA follows: TGTGCCAGCAGTTACGCCACCAACACTGAAGCTTTCTTT. Protein sequence: CASSYATNTEAFF.

The J gene is TRBJ2-7, the V gene TRBV20-1; 8 positions agree with TRBD2. The length of the CDR3 is 13 residues. V gave up 3 bases and J gave up 4 bases; unmatched junction bases: 5. Germline V gene lookup returns CDR1 DFQATT and CDR2 SNEGSKA (reference sequence). The CDR3 nucleotides read TGCAGTGCTAGTAACGGGAGGGGATACGAGCAGTACTTC. This translates into CSASNGRGYEQYF.

The rearrangement links TRBV5-1 to TRBJ2-7; 12 bases align to TRBD2. Trimming at V came to 7 bases and at J to 5 bases, leaving 4 bases not matched to a gene. Germline-derived CDR1 and CDR2 are SGHRS and YFSETQ. There are 13 residues in the CDR3. CDR3 bases: TGCGCCAGCCGGACTAGCGGGACCCACGAGCAGTACTTC. It yields the protein CASRTSGTHEQYF.

This clonotype has more than one count but fewer than ten. The V and J genes are TRBV6-5 and TRBJ2-7; 8 bases agree with TRBD2. Per germline, CDR1 MNHEY and CDR2 SVGAGI. The CDR3 runs to 16 residues. Trimming cost V 4 bases and J 3 bases; bases outside gene matches: 11. The CDR3 DNA reads as TGTGCCAGCAGTTTCCGCCCAAGCGGGAGTCTCTACGAGCAGTACTTC. The encoded protein is CASSFRPSGSLYEQYF.

This clonotype turned up a few times. This rearrangement joins TRBV29-1 to TRBJ2-1, with 10 nucleotides matching TRBD2. V lost 4 bases to trimming and J lost 6 bases; unmatched junction nucleotides: 12. Germline values: CDR1 SQVTM, CDR2 ANQGSEA. There are 16 residues in the CDR3. This CDR3 reads CSVVASGRRLGNEQFF. CDR3 nucleotides: TGCAGCGTTGTGGCTAGCGGGAGAAGGTTAGGCAATGAGCAGTTCTTC.

This clonotype was counted a few times. DNA for the CDR3: TGTGCCAGCAGCAACTCGTATAGCAATCAGCCCCAGCATTTT. Translation: CASSNSYSNQPQHF. The gene calls are TRBV7-2 and TRBJ1-5; no clear D gene. The V and J ends lost 5 bases and 0 bases respectively, with 8 bases between them. Germline CDR1 and CDR2: SGHTA and FQGNSA. This CDR3 region has 14 residues.

In its sample, this clonotype was seen a few times. J is TRBJ2-5 and V is TRBV18; TRBD1 agrees at 7 bases. Germline V gives CDR1 KGHSH, CDR2 LQKENI. J lost 5 bases, V lost 3 bases, and 6 bases had no gene match. The CDR3 has 14 residues. The CDR3, as DNA: TGTGCCAGCTCACCTGGGACAGACGTGGAGACCCAGTACTTC. It yields the protein CASSPGTDVETQYF.

The rearrangement links TRBV20-1 to TRBJ2-7; D remains ambiguous. The germline V gene has CDR1 DFQATT and CDR2 SNEGSKA (reference sequence). Deletions cut 6 bases from V and 2 bases from J, with 17 bases between. The CDR3 spans 14 residues. CDR3 DNA sequence: TGCAGTGCCCTGAACCCTAGTAGGGCCTACGAGCAGTACTTC. This gives the protein CSALNPSRAYEQYF.

This clonotype showed up just a few times. V is TRBV18 and J is TRBJ2-2; 8 nucleotides line up with TRBD2. Looked up from germline, CDR1 is KGHSH and CDR2 is LQKENI. V shed 5 bases, J shed 4 bases, and the junction held 6 bases outside the gene matches. The CDR3 spans 15 residues. The CDR3, as DNA: TGTGCCAGCTCATATCCTAGCGGGTTCACCGGGGAGCTGTTTTTT. This codes for CASSYPSGFTGELFF.

This clonotype occurred a few times. The rearrangement uses TRBV4-3 and TRBJ2-1; D not resolved. The CDR3 contains 13 residues. V was clipped by 1 base and J by 9 bases, with 10 bases between them. Germline-derived CDR1 and CDR2 are LGHNA and YSLEER. CDR3 in amino acids: CASSQVGPSEQFF. The CDR3 DNA follows: TGCGCCAGCAGCCAAGTTGGCCCCAGTGAGCAGTTCTTC.

At least ten counts were recorded for this clonotype. This sequence joins TRBV5-1 and TRBJ2-1; 8 positions match TRBD2. The CDR3 runs to 15 residues. The junction had 8 bases not matched to a gene; V was cut back by 3 bases and J by 6 bases. CDR1 SGHRS and CDR2 YFSETQ come from the germline V gene. CDR3 DNA: TGCGCCAGCAGCTATAGCGGGGACCACTCCAATGAGCAGTTCTTC. It specifies CASSYSGDHSNEQFF.

This clonotype was observed a single time. The chain has TRBV6-1 and TRBJ2-1; 9 nucleotides agree with TRBD1. The germline CDR1 and CDR2 sequences are MNHNS and SASEGT. The CDR3 contains 15 residues. The junction had 10 bases not matched to a gene; V was cut back by 6 bases and J by 7 bases. This CDR3 reads CASRPTGGAGNEQFF. The CDR3 nucleotides read TGTGCCAGCAGGCCTACAGGGGGCGCTGGAAATGAGCAGTTCTTC.

J is TRBJ1-5 and V is TRBV27; 7 nucleotides agree with TRBD1. CDR1 and CDR2 (germline): MNHEY, SMNVEV (reference sequence). With V trimmed by 5 bases and J by 7 bases, 5 bases remained unmatched. CDR3 length equals 13 residues. The CDR3 nucleotides are TGTGCCAGCAGTATCAGGGGGGGCCAGCCCCAGCATTTT. It yields the protein CASSIRGGQPQHF.

Only a few counts were recorded for this clonotype. The chain couples TRBV7-3 to TRBJ2-2; the D call may be TRBD1 or TRBD2 (5 bases each). The V gene's germline CDR1 is SGHTA and CDR2 FQGTGA. This CDR3 is built from 15 residues. The V end was cut by 0 bases, the J end by 5 bases, with 10 bases between. The CDR3 spells CASSLTGTRTGELFF. CDR3 DNA sequence: TGTGCCAGCAGCTTAACCGGGACCAGAACCGGGGAGCTGTTTTTT.

This clonotype was seen only a few times. The CDR3: CASSPDSGSYEQYF. In DNA form, the CDR3 reads TGTGCCAGCAGCCCGGACTCAGGCTCCTACGAGCAGTACTTC. The V call is TRBV12-3 or TRBV12-4, the J call TRBJ2-7, with D possibly being TRBD2 (5 bases). This CDR3 comprises 14 residues. The V end was cut by 6 bases, the J end by 0 bases, with 12 bases between.

The chain carries TRBV20-1 and TRBJ2-7, with 7 bases identical to TRBD2. This CDR3 is built from 15 residues. Trimming removed 6 bases from V and 2 bases from J; junction bases left unmatched: 13. Germline lookup yields CDR1 DFQATT and CDR2 SNEGSKA (reference sequence). The DNA for the CDR3 is TGCAGTGCGGGGGACTACGGGAGGAACGCCTACGAGCAGTACTTC. Amino acids: CSAGDYGRNAYEQYF.

This clonotype appeared a few times. The CDR3 sequence: CASSLGDSLYGYTF. DNA of the CDR3: TGCGCCAGCAGCTTGGGGGACTCTCTCTATGGCTACACCTTC. The rearrangement uses TRBV5-1 and TRBJ1-2; TRBD1 might be the D (5 bases). The germline V gene encodes CDR1 SGHRS and CDR2 YFSETQ. The V gene lost 0 bases and the J gene lost 4 bases, with 10 bases spanning the gap. This CDR3 region has 14 residues.

This clonotype was observed a handful of times. The V and J genes are TRBV7-9 and TRBJ1-5; D not certain. From germline, CDR1 is SEHNR and CDR2 FQNEAQ (reference sequence). With 2 bases removed from V and 7 bases from J, the gap between germline ends came to 6 bases. The CDR3 sequence is 12 residues long. The CDR3 protein is CASSLNSQPQHF. CDR3 bases: TGTGCCAGCAGCTTAAACAGCCAGCCCCAGCATTTT.

This clonotype has more than one count but fewer than ten. The chain couples TRBV5-4 to TRBJ2-2; unclear D gene. Germline CDR1 reads SGHNT; CDR2 reads YYREEE (reference sequence). There are 13 residues in the CDR3. The V end was cut by 2 bases, the J end by 5 bases, with 7 bases between. The CDR3 loop is CASSFAVTGELFF. The CDR3 DNA reads TGTGCCAGCAGCTTTGCGGTGACCGGGGAGCTGTTTTTT. The entire variable domain, with the rest obtained from reference TRBV5-4 and TRBJ2-2, is as follows: ETGVTQSPTHLIKTRGQQVTLRCSSQSGHNTVSWYQQALGQGPQFIFQYYREEENGRGNFPPRFSGLQFPNYSSELNVNALELDDSALYLCASSFAVTGELFFGEGSRLTVL.

This clonotype has only a few counts. The V and J genes are TRBV30 and TRBJ2-2; 8 bases map to TRBD2. The CDR3 runs to 15 residues. Trimming at V came to 2 bases and at J to 7 bases, leaving 9 bases not matched to a gene. Germline CDR1 reads GTSNPN; CDR2 reads SVGIG (reference sequence). The CDR3 reads CAWSLLTSAGGELFF. The CDR3 coding sequence is TGTGCCTGGAGTCTTCTGACTAGCGCGGGCGGGGAGCTGTTTTTT.

The V call is TRBV27, the J call TRBJ2-4; D gene uncertain. The CDR3 has 16 amino acids. Per the germline V gene, CDR1 is MNHEY and CDR2 is SMNVEV (reference sequence). V gave up 6 bases and J gave up 0 bases, with 15 bases separating them. The CDR3 DNA reads as TGTGCCAGCAGGCTGACCGAATTACTAGCCAAAAACATTCAGTACTTC. It translates to CASRLTELLAKNIQYF.

The sample holds a few counts of this clonotype. This rearrangement joins TRBV4-3 to TRBJ2-7; D could derive from TRBD1 or TRBD2 (5 bases each). Germline CDR1 is LGHNA and CDR2 is YSLEER. V was pared by 3 bases and J by 3 bases, with 18 bases between. This CDR3 comprises 16 residues. CDR3 nucleotide sequence: TGCGCCAGCAGCCAGGGTGTTCGGGGCCCCTACTACGAGCAGTACTTC. It translates to CASSQGVRGPYYEQYF.

V usage is TRBV27 and J usage is TRBJ2-7; 11 nucleotides line up with TRBD2. Germline V lookup: CDR1 MNHEY, CDR2 SMNVEV (reference sequence). The CDR3 is 14 residues long. With V trimmed by 4 bases and J by 6 bases, 5 bases remained unmatched. The DNA of the CDR3 is TGTGCCAGCAGTTCAACTAGCGGGAGAGGCGAGCAGTACTTC. Amino acids: CASSSTSGRGEQYF.

V and J are TRBV7-2 and TRBJ2-3, with D possibly TRBD2 on 6 matching bases. Trimming shortened V by 1 base and J by 6 bases, and 11 bases separated the two germline ends. Per germline, CDR1 SGHTA and CDR2 FQGNSA. The length of the CDR3 is 14 residues. The CDR3 coding sequence is TGTGCCAGCAGCTTAGGAGCGGGTCGGGATACGCAGTATTTT. Its translation: CASSLGAGRDTQYF.

This clonotype was counted only a few times. The V and J genes are TRBV4-1 and TRBJ2-1; no firm D call. From germline, CDR1 is MGHRA and CDR2 YSYEKL. Trimming took 4 bases from V and 9 from J, leaving 16 bases between them. The CDR3 contains 14 residues. Here the CDR3 DNA reads TGCGCCAGCAGCCTCCCAGAGACCAAACGTGAGCAGTTCTTC. This encodes CASSLPETKREQFF.